This TCR beta chain came from a study of T-cell memory formation after mild COVID-19. Study-wide context: Across donors, TCR clusters were largely donor specific.

Using its own MiXCR run on the 5' RACE reads, TCRdb lists one record per CDR3 protein. This sample has fewer than 95,000 distinct CDR3 sequences, with about 13% found just once. There are a few counts of this clonotype. Its antigen is unknown. Study results and caveats: Clones from the second wave (peaking day 37) had unconfirmed SARS-CoV-2 specificity.

The sequenced material came from PBMCs or a T cell subset sorted from them (not recorded which). The clonotype was recovered from an adult woman who had mild COVID-19 (a few samples of this study predate the infection). Cell type and time point are not known.

Written as DNA, the CDR3 is TGCGCCAGCAGCATTCCCGGGACCCAGGTCGGCTACGAGCAGTACTTC. Translating it yields CASSIPGTQVGYEQYF. The genes are TRBV5-1 and TRBJ2-7; TRBD1 or TRBD2 may be the D gene (5 bases each). This CDR3 has 16 amino acids. Trimming stripped 4 bases from V and 3 bases from J, with 20 bases between. Germline-derived CDR1 and CDR2 are SGHRS and YFSETQ.